A selection of T cell receptor beta chains follows, all from one sample in a study of blood T cells in healthy people across ages. TCRdb used MiXCR to reprocess the 5' RACE reads, holding one entry per CDR3 protein. The sample lists roughly 1,100,000 distinct CDR3 sequences, 25% seen once, with approximately 0.75% in the top ten. Separately, the same data were catalogued under a study of T cells of mothers and their children.

The sample consisted of blood. These receptors were taken from a girl aged 2-10 years in good health. The CDR3 runs from the conserved cysteine through the conserved F or W. A D gene is named only where the DNA matches it firmly. A row's size may be missing; if present it is once, few, many or a size class.

v_call,j_call,clone_size,cdr3_length,d_call,cdr3_aa,cdr3_nt
TRBV7-2,TRBJ2-1,NA,13,NA,CASSGLDTNEQFF,TGTGCCAGCAGCGGACTCGATACCAATGAGCAGTTCTTC
TRBV4-3,TRBJ2-2,few,18,NA,CASSPDSAEPGITGELFF,TGCGCCAGCAGCCCCGATTCGGCGGAGCCCGGGATTACCGGGGAGCTGTTTTTT
TRBV19,TRBJ1-6,few,15,TRBD1,CASSTHTGALSPLHF,TGTGCCAGTAGTACCCATACAGGGGCCCTTTCACCCCTCCACTTT
TRBV4-2,TRBJ2-3,NA,15,TRBD1,CASSVPGQGSDTQYF,TGTGCCAGCAGCGTCCCGGGACAGGGCTCAGATACGCAGTATTTT
TRBV20-1,TRBJ2-1,NA,12,NA,CSASRVEYEQFF,TGCAGTGCTAGTAGGGTAGAGTATGAGCAGTTCTTC
TRBV12-5,TRBJ1-5,once,13,NA,CASGWSPGQPQHF,TGTGCTAGTGGTTGGAGCCCGGGGCAGCCCCAGCATTTT
TRBV2,TRBJ2-7,NA,16,NA,CASSFPWDQYSYEQYF,TGTGCCAGCAGTTTTCCGTGGGACCAATACTCCTACGAGCAGTACTTC
TRBV7-8,TRBJ2-3,few,15,TRBD2,CASSLGDYPTDTQYF,TGTGCCAGCAGCTTAGGGGACTACCCGACAGATACGCAGTATTTT
TRBV28,TRBJ2-7,NA,15,NA,CASSIDRIPNNEQYF,TGTGCCAGCAGCATCGACAGGATACCTAACAATGAGCAGTACTTC
TRBV5-1,TRBJ2-1,few,14,TRBD2,CASSSSGGINEQFF,TGCGCCAGCAGCTCTAGCGGGGGTATCAATGAGCAGTTCTTC
TRBV11-2,TRBJ2-7,few,15,TRBD1,CASSLGGPTPGTGVF,TGTGCCAGCAGCTTAGGAGGTCCAACCCCCGGGACAGGGGTATTC
TRBV11-2,TRBJ1-1,few,16,NA,CASLSGGFTRNTEAFF,TGTGCCAGTTTAAGTGGGGGATTTACAAGAAACACTGAAGCTTTCTTT
TRBV29-1,TRBJ2-1,NA,13,NA,CSTQGGVYNEQFF,TGCAGCACTCAGGGGGGAGTTTACAATGAGCAGTTCTTC
TRBV27,TRBJ1-2,few,14,NA,CASSLFADDYGYTF,TGTGCCAGCAGTTTATTCGCAGACGACTATGGCTACACCTTC
TRBV7-6,TRBJ2-6,few,16,NA,CASSSYVHSGANVLTF,TGTGCCAGCAGCTCTTACGTCCACTCTGGGGCCAACGTCCTGACTTTC
TRBV9,TRBJ2-7,few,15,NA,CASSVAATSLHEQYF,TGTGCCAGCAGCGTTGCAGCAACCAGCCTCCACGAGCAGTACTTC
TRBV4-1,TRBJ2-5,few,16,TRBD2,CASRAILYSGGETQYF,TGCGCCAGCAGAGCAATCCTCTATAGCGGGGGAGAGACCCAGTACTTC
TRBV7-8,TRBJ1-2,NA,15,NA,CASSTPRDLGHGYTF,TGTGCCAGCAGCACCCCCCGGGACCTCGGTCATGGCTACACCTTC
TRBV11-2,TRBJ1-2,NA,13,NA,CASSLVASYGYTF,TGTGCCAGCAGCTTAGTGGCCAGCTATGGCTACACCTTC
TRBV20-1,TRBJ2-5,few,13,NA,CSARKDTQETQYF,TGCAGTGCTAGGAAGGACACCCAAGAGACCCAGTACTTC
TRBV20-1,TRBJ1-1,NA,14,NA,CSARESASPSEAFF,TGCAGTGCTAGAGAGTCGGCCAGCCCCAGTGAAGCTTTCTTT
TRBV2,TRBJ1-5,NA,15,NA,CASNADSKSNQPQHF,TGTGCCAGCAACGCGGATTCGAAGAGCAATCAGCCCCAGCATTTT
TRBV12-3/TRBV12-4,TRBJ1-5,NA,16,TRBD1,CASSRTGVYSNQPQHF,TGTGCCAGCAGTCGGACAGGAGTTTATAGCAATCAGCCCCAGCATTTT
TRBV4-2,TRBJ2-4,NA,15,NA,CASSQVGQQLNIQYF,TGTGCCAGCAGCCAAGTTGGGCAGCAACTAAACATTCAGTACTTC
TRBV25-1,TRBJ2-3,NA,18,TRBD1,CASSEYFIGQGDTGTQYF,TGTGCCAGCAGTGAATATTTCATAGGACAGGGGGACACAGGTACGCAGTATTTT
TRBV6-5,TRBJ2-1,NA,16,TRBD2,CASSISTSGRAPLQFF,TGTGCCAGCAGTATCTCCACTAGCGGGAGAGCCCCTCTTCAGTTCTTC